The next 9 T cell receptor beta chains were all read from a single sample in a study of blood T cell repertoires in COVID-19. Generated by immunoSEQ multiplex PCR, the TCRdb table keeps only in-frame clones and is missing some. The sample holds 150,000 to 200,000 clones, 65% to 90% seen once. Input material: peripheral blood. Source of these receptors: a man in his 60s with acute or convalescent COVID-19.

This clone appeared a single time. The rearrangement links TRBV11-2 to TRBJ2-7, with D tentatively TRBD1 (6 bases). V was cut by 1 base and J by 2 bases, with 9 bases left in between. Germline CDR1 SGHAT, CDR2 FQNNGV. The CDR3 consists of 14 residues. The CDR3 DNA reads TGTGCCAGCAGCTTAGCCCGGGACACCTACGAGCAGTACTTC. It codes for CASSLARDTYEQYF.

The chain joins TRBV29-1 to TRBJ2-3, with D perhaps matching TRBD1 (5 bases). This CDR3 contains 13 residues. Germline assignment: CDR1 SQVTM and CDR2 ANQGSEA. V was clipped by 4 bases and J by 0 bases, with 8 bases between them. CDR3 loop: CSVGGSSTDTQYF. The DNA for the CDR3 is TGCAGCGTTGGGGGCAGTAGCACAGATACGCAGTATTTT.

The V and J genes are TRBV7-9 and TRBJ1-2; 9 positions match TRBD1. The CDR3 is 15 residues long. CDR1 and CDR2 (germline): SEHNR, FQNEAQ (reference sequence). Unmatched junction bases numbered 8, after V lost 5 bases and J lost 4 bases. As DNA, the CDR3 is TGTGCCAGCAGCCCAGGACAGGGGCCAAGCTATGGCTACACCTTC. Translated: CASSPGQGPSYGYTF.

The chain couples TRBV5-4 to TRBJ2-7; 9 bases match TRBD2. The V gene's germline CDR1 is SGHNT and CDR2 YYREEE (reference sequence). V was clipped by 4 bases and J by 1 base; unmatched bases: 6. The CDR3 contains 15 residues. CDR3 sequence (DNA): TGTGCCAGCAGCCTTAGCGGGAGTGGGTCCTACGAGCAGTACTTC. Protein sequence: CASSLSGSGSYEQYF.

The DNA for the CDR3 is TGTGCCAGCAGCCCCCTATTAGCGGGAACCTCCGAGCAGTACTTC. Translating gives CASSPLLAGTSEQYF. The rearrangement links TRBV6-5 to TRBJ2-7; 8 nucleotides agree with TRBD2. This CDR3 has 15 residues. CDR1 and CDR2 (germline): MNHEY, SVGAGI. J gave up 6 bases and V 6 bases, and 13 bases lay outside the gene matches.

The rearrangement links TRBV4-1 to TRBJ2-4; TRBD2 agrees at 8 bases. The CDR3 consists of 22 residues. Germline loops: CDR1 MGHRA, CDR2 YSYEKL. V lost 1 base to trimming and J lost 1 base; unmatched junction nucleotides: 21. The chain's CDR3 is CASSQGSSAGGLRAIAKNIQYF. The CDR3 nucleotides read TGCGCCAGCAGCCAAGGAAGCTCCGCGGGAGGACTCCGGGCGATTGCCAAAAACATTCAGTACTTC.

The CDR3 DNA reads TGTGCCAGCAGCCAATGGGAGCTTTACGAGCAGTACTTC. Translating gives CASSQWELYEQYF. V is TRBV3-1 (or the pseudogene TRBV3-2) and J is TRBJ2-7; D might be TRBD2 (5 bases). Germline V gene data show CDR1 as LGHDT and CDR2 as YNNKEL (reference sequence). The V end lost 2 bases, the J end lost 4 bases, and 9 bases lay between the germline ends. The CDR3 contains 13 residues.

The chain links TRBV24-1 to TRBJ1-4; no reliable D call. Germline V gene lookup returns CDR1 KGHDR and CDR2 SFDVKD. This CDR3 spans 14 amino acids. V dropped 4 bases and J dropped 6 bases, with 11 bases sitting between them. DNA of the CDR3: TGTGCCACCAGTGACACGGTTAACGATGAAAAACTGTTTTTT. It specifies CATSDTVNDEKLFF.

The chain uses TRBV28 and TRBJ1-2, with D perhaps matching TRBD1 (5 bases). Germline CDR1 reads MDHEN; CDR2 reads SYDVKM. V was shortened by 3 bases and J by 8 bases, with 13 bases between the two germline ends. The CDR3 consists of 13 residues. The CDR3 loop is CASSFRQGSGYTF. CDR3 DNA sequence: TGTGCCAGCAGTTTTCGGCAGGGAAGCGGCTACACCTTC.